These 31 T cell receptor beta chains were all obtained from the same sample, sequenced in a study of blood T cell repertoires in COVID-19. Here immunoSEQ multiplex PCR was the method, and the copy in TCRdb shows in-frame clones only, minus some. The sample shows 200,000 to 250,000 clones, approximately 90% of them seen only once. Sequenced material: PBMCs or T cells enriched from blood (not recorded which). The receptors come from a man aged 25 to 45 who had recovered from COVID-19.

The chain couples TRBV14 to TRBJ2-7, with D possibly matching TRBD2 (5 bases). Germline CDR1 SGHDN, CDR2 FVKESK. This CDR3 region has 14 residues. Trimming cost V 0 bases and J 3 bases, with 9 bases left between them. CDR3 nucleotides: TGTGCCAGCAGCCAAGAGGGGAGATACTACGAGCAGTACTTC. Encoded protein: CASSQEGRYYEQYF.

In this sample, this clone turned up a few times. The V call is TRBV2, the J call TRBJ1-2; weak D call: TRBD1 (5 bases). The CDR3 has 13 amino acids. Deletions cut 8 bases from V and 4 bases from J, with 14 bases between. CDR1 SNHLY and CDR2 FYNNEI come from the germline V gene. CDR3 DNA: TGTGCCAGCGGCCTGCTCGGGGGCTATGGCTACACCTTC. Amino acid sequence: CASGLLGGYGYTF.

This chain connects TRBV4-1 to TRBJ2-7; D uncertain. CDR3 size: 16 residues. Trimming left V 4 bases short and J 1 base short, with 17 bases between. Germline V gene data show CDR1 as MGHRA and CDR2 as YSYEKL. The DNA for the CDR3 is TGCGCCAGCAGCCCCCTCGGCAGGAAAACGTCCTACGAGCAGTACTTC. The encoded protein is CASSPLGRKTSYEQYF.

The gene calls are TRBV29-1 and TRBJ1-1; D remains unclear. Trimming cost V 3 bases and J 1 base, with 6 bases left between them. The V gene's germline CDR1 is SQVTM and CDR2 ANQGSEA. This CDR3 is 12 amino acids long. CDR3 amino acids: CSVDTGNTEAFF. The CDR3 DNA follows: TGCAGCGTTGATACGGGGAACACTGAAGCTTTCTTT.

The V call is TRBV27, the J call TRBJ2-4; D is possibly TRBD2 (5 bases). Trimming left V 4 bases short and J 2 bases short, with 12 bases between. The CDR3 sequence is 15 residues long. CDR1 and CDR2 from the germline V gene are MNHEY and SMNVEV (reference sequence). CDR3 in DNA: TGTGCCAGCAGTTCCCGTCAGACTACCAAAAACATTCAGTACTTC. Amino acid sequence: CASSSRQTTKNIQYF.

As DNA, the CDR3 is TGTGCCAGTAGTCCCTGGTGGGGCGATGAGCAGTTCTTC. This sequence encodes CASSPWWGDEQFF. V gene TRBV19 combines with J gene TRBJ2-1, with a weak D call TRBD1 (5 bases). Germline V gene lookup returns CDR1 LNHDA and CDR2 SQIVND (reference sequence). Trimming took 5 bases from V and 8 from J, leaving 13 bases between them. The CDR3 is 13 residues long.

The chain combines TRBV3-1 (or the pseudogene TRBV3-2) with TRBJ2-2, with 8 nucleotides matching TRBD1. The CDR3 is made up of 15 amino acids. The germline gives CDR1 LGHDT, CDR2 YNNKEL (reference sequence). V dropped 4 bases and J dropped 4; count of bases not matched to a gene: 5. The CDR3 DNA reads as TGTGCCAGCAGCCGGCGACAGGGGTCCACCGGGGAGCTGTTTTTT. This gives the protein CASSRRQGSTGELFF.

The chain joins TRBV6-5 to TRBJ2-7; TRBD2 matches at 7 bases. The CDR3 has 16 amino acids. Germline CDR1 MNHEY, CDR2 SVGAGI. V lost 2 bases and J lost 4; bases outside the gene matches: 11. CDR3 nucleotides: TGTGCCAGCAGTTACGGGAGGGCGATGGGGTTGTACGAGCAGTACTTC. This sequence encodes CASSYGRAMGLYEQYF.

The gene calls are TRBV18 and TRBJ1-5; TRBD1 aligns across 10 bases. The CDR3 totals 14 residues. The germline gives CDR1 KGHSH, CDR2 LQKENI. V lost 5 bases, J lost 5 bases, and 3 bases stayed unmatched. The CDR3 sequence: CASSSGQGDQPQHF. CDR3 nucleotide sequence: TGTGCCAGCTCATCTGGACAGGGGGATCAGCCCCAGCATTTT.

This chain links TRBV7-9 with TRBJ2-4, with D perhaps TRBD1 (5 bases). V was clipped by 1 base and J by 0 bases, with 10 bases between them. CDR1 and CDR2 (germline): SEHNR, FQNEAQ (reference sequence). The CDR3 length is 16 residues. The CDR3 here is CASSLVDNSAKNIQYF. The CDR3 bases are TGTGCCAGCAGCTTAGTGGACAACTCAGCCAAAAACATTCAGTACTTC.

Notes on this clone: A read error may produce the germline difference seen at one junction end. V gene TRBV12-3 or TRBV12-4 combines with J gene TRBJ2-1, with D tentatively TRBD2 (6 bases). There are 13 residues in the CDR3. CDR3 residues: CASNLADNNEQFF. The CDR3 nucleotides read TGTGCCAGCAATTTAGCGGACAACAATGAGCAGTTCTTC.

DNA of the CDR3: TGTGCCAGCAGCTTGGCGGGGTGGCCAGAGACCCAGTACTTC. It codes for CASSLAGWPETQYF. The chain couples TRBV5-5 to TRBJ2-5, with D perhaps TRBD2 (5 bases). This CDR3 has 14 amino acids. Trimming cost V 0 bases and J 4 bases, with 10 bases left between them. Germline V gene data show CDR1 as SGHKS and CDR2 as YYEKEE (reference sequence).

The chain combines TRBV7-2 with TRBJ2-7; tentative D call: TRBD1 (6 bases). Germline V gene data show CDR1 as SGHTA and CDR2 as FQGNSA. The V and J ends lost 2 bases and 2 bases respectively, with 10 bases between them. This CDR3 contains 14 residues. This CDR3 is CASSLSGTPYEQYF. CDR3 coding DNA: TGTGCCAGCAGCTTATCGGGGACACCCTACGAGCAGTACTTC.

This chain links TRBV2 with TRBJ1-5; D is ambiguous. Trimming cost V 6 bases and J 11 bases, with 14 bases left between them. The germline V gene encodes CDR1 SNHLY and CDR2 FYNNEI. CDR3 size: 12 residues. The CDR3 region is CASSFDSPAQHF. As DNA, the CDR3 is TGTGCCAGCAGCTTTGACTCACCGGCCCAGCATTTT.

The rearrangement uses TRBV10-1 and TRBJ1-2, with D possibly being TRBD1 (6 bases). The CDR3 length is 13 residues. Looked up from germline, CDR1 is WNHNN and CDR2 is SYGVQD (reference sequence). Trimming removed 5 bases at V and 8 bases at J, with 15 bases between. The DNA of the CDR3 is TGCGCCAGCAGTCGCGATCTTGGGGGCGGCTACACCTTC. Translated: CASSRDLGGGYTF.

The chain uses TRBV30 and TRBJ2-2; 8 positions match TRBD1. This CDR3 has 15 residues. Trimming took 2 bases from V and 7 from J; bases not matched to a gene: 9. Germline values: CDR1 GTSNPN, CDR2 SVGIG (reference sequence). CDR3 DNA: TGTGCCTGGAGTCCCTCGGACAGGGCCGGCGGGGAGCTGTTTTTT. This sequence encodes CAWSPSDRAGGELFF.

This clone was seen a handful of times. Other DNA sequences within the sample encode an identical CDR3. This chain uses TRBV18 with TRBJ1-3, with D unclear. V was pared by 0 bases and J by 0 bases, with 6 bases between. The germline V gene encodes CDR1 KGHSH and CDR2 LQKENI. This CDR3 region has 15 residues. CDR3 in DNA: TGTGCCAGCTCACCACCCGCTAACTCTGGAAACACCATATATTTT. Its translation: CASSPPANSGNTIYF.

The chain links TRBV7-8 to TRBJ2-1, with TRBD1 matching 7 bases. This CDR3 contains 15 residues. J lost 2 bases, V lost 5 bases, and 6 bases had no gene match. The germline gives CDR1 SGHVS, CDR2 FQNEAQ. This CDR3 reads CASSEPGQTYNEQFF. DNA of the CDR3: TGTGCCAGCAGCGAACCGGGACAGACCTACAATGAGCAGTTCTTC.

Comment on this clone: This sample also contains other DNA sequences that code for the same CDR3. The chain recombines TRBV30 with TRBJ1-3; D is unclear. The CDR3 spans 13 residues. Trimming removed 0 bases at V and 4 bases at J, with 7 bases between. Germline assignment: CDR1 GTSNPN and CDR2 SVGIG (reference sequence). The CDR3 here is CAWSVQSGNTIYF. The CDR3 DNA sequence: TGTGCCTGGAGTGTACAGTCAGGAAACACCATATATTTT.

The chain carries TRBV3-1 (or the pseudogene TRBV3-2) and TRBJ1-3; a weak D match, TRBD1 (6 bases). V was cut by 5 bases and J by 0 bases, with 8 bases left in between. The CDR3 runs to 14 residues. Germline V gene sequence: CDR1 LGHDT, CDR2 YNNKEL (reference sequence). CDR3 loop: CASSMDSSGNTIYF. In DNA form, the CDR3 reads TGTGCCAGCAGCATGGACAGCTCTGGAAACACCATATATTTT.

The chain combines TRBV10-1 with TRBJ2-7, with TRBD1 matching over 9 bases. CDR3 length: 15 amino acids. Germline V lookup: CDR1 WNHNN, CDR2 SYGVQD (reference sequence). V shed 8 bases, J shed 1 base, and the junction held 9 bases outside the gene matches. For the CDR3, the DNA is TGCGCCAGCGCCTTCCGGACAGGGGCGTCCTACGAGCAGTACTTC. Amino acids: CASAFRTGASYEQYF.

The CDR3 DNA is TGTGCCAGCGCTGGGGCCTCTGGGGCCAACGTCCTGACTTTC. Its translation: CASAGASGANVLTF. The genes are TRBV5-6 and TRBJ2-6; a possible D gene is TRBD1 (5 bases). Trimming removed 7 bases from V and 0 bases from J, with 8 bases in between. The germline gives CDR1 SGHDT, CDR2 YYEEEE. This CDR3 contains 14 residues.

A few counts support this clone. The chain carries TRBV4-1 and TRBJ2-7, with D possibly TRBD2 on 6 matching bases. The ends were cut back, 0 bases at V and 2 bases at J, with 11 bases in the middle. This CDR3 is 15 amino acids long. CDR1 and CDR2 (germline): MGHRA, YSYEKL. The CDR3 DNA follows: TGCGCCAGCAGCCAAGATACGGGAGCCGCCTACGAGCAGTACTTC. It is translated as CASSQDTGAAYEQYF.

The chain joins TRBV19 to TRBJ1-5, with TRBD1 matching 8 bases. This CDR3 has 16 amino acids. CDR1 is LNHDA, CDR2 SQIVND, per germline (reference sequence). V trimming: 11 bases; J trimming: 0 bases; junction bases outside the gene matches: 12. The CDR3, as DNA: TGTGCCGGCGGGGACAGGTCACCGCATAGCAATCAGCCCCAGCATTTT. Its protein is CAGGDRSPHSNQPQHF. The full variable domain, with the rest looked up from reference TRBV19 and TRBJ1-5, is DGGITQSPKYLFRKEGQNVTLSCEQNLNHDAMYWYRQDPGQGLRLIYYSQIVNDFQKGDIAEGYSVSREKKESFPLTVTSAQKNPTAFYLCAGGDRSPHSNQPQHFGDGTRLSIL.

The rearrangement links TRBV10-3 to TRBJ2-1; 8 bases agree with TRBD2. The V gene end was trimmed by 2 bases and the J gene end by 8 bases; junction bases not matched to a gene: 5. Germline assignment: CDR1 ENHRY and CDR2 SYGVKD. This CDR3 contains 14 residues. DNA for the CDR3: TGTGCCATCAGTGAGGTAGCGGGAAATGATGAGCAGTTCTTC. Amino acids: CAISEVAGNDEQFF.

The chain recombines TRBV4-1 with TRBJ2-4, with a weak D call TRBD2 (8 bases). V shed 4 bases and J shed 1 base, with 20 bases lying between them. Germline V lookup: CDR1 MGHRA, CDR2 YSYEKL. This CDR3 has 18 amino acids. CDR3 DNA: TGCGCCAGCAGCCCAGGACAGGCGGGAGGTGTGGCCAAAAACATTCAGTACTTC. This codes for CASSPGQAGGVAKNIQYF.

The chain is built from TRBV27 and TRBJ1-1, with 9 bases matching TRBD1. The length of the CDR3 is 15 residues. Per the germline V gene, CDR1 is MNHEY and CDR2 is SMNVEV (reference sequence). The V segment lost 6 bases and the J segment 6 bases; nucleotides outside the gene matches: 11. The DNA of the CDR3 is TGTGCCAGCAGACCTTTACAGGGGGCGATGGCTGAAGCTTTCTTT. Its protein is CASRPLQGAMAEAFF.

This chain uses TRBV19 with TRBJ1-2; D is unclear. The CDR3 extends over 14 amino acids. Trimming shortened V by 4 bases and J by 8 bases, and 17 bases separated the two germline ends. Germline CDR1 and CDR2: LNHDA and SQIVND (reference sequence). The CDR3 protein is CASSTDGLVSGYTF. In DNA form, the CDR3 reads TGTGCCAGTAGTACGGATGGACTTGTGTCAGGCTACACCTTC. The variable domain in full, with the rest retrieved from reference TRBV19 and TRBJ1-2, is DGGITQSPKYLFRKEGQNVTLSCEQNLNHDAMYWYRQDPGQGLRLIYYSQIVNDFQKGDIAEGYSVSREKKESFPLTVTSAQKNPTAFYLCASSTDGLVSGYTFGSGTRLTVV.

The chain uses TRBV27 and TRBJ1-5; possible D gene TRBD1, 6 bases. The V end lost 7 bases, the J end lost 0 bases, and 16 bases lay between the germline ends. Germline loops: CDR1 MNHEY, CDR2 SMNVEV (reference sequence). This CDR3 comprises 16 residues. The CDR3, as DNA: TGTGCCAGCAAGAAAAGCGGGACATATAGCAATCAGCCCCAGCATTTT. Protein: CASKKSGTYSNQPQHF.

V is TRBV7-9 and J is TRBJ2-3; 11 bases are shared with TRBD2. Germline V gene data show CDR1 as SEHNR and CDR2 as FQNEAQ (reference sequence). This CDR3 comprises 16 residues. The junction had 9 bases not matched to a gene; V was cut back by 5 bases and J by 5 bases. In DNA, the CDR3 is TGTGCCAGCAGCAAAAGGAGGGGGACTAGCGGAGATACGCAGTATTTT. This gives the protein CASSKRRGTSGDTQYF. Full variable domain (missing parts from reference TRBV7-9 and TRBJ2-3): DTGVSQNPRHKITKRGQNVTFRCDPISEHNRLYWYRQTLGQGPEFLTYFQNEAQLEKSRLLSDRFSAERPKGSFSTLEIQRTEQGDSAMYLCASSKRRGTSGDTQYFGPGTRLTVL.

This sequence joins TRBV11-2 and TRBJ1-1; 9 bases fit TRBD1. The V segment lost 0 bases and the J segment 3 bases; nucleotides outside the gene matches: 11. The germline gives CDR1 SGHAT, CDR2 FQNNGV. The CDR3 is made up of 18 amino acids. For the CDR3, the DNA is TGTGCCAGCAGCTTAGAAGGTTGGGGACAGGGAAAGGACACTGAAGCTTTCTTT. It translates to CASSLEGWGQGKDTEAFF.